The T cell receptor (beta chain) described here comes from a study of T-cell memory formation after mild COVID-19. The wider study: TCR clusters largely stayed donor specific. The study, taken as a whole, reports: In pre-infection memory, a portion of responding clones appeared, which suggested that cross-reactive memory joined.

Worth noting for this clonotype: The antigen is undetermined.

V lost 2 bases and J lost 4, with 9 bases in between. This CDR3 has 13 amino acids. In germline, CDR1 is SGHRS, CDR2 YFSETQ. TCRdb ran MiXCR on the 5' RACE reads and lists one entry per CDR3 protein. The data contain 120,000 to 150,000 distinct CDR3 sequences, about 19% of them singletons. The V and J genes are TRBV5-1 and TRBJ2-5; D tentatively reads TRBD1 or TRBD2 (6 bases each). This TCR was sampled from an adult woman who had mild COVID-19 (a few samples of this study predate the infection). Cell type and time point are not known. The sequenced sample was PBMCs or a T cell subset sorted from them (not recorded which). The CDR3 sequence: CASSFRGRETQYF. CDR3 in DNA: TGCGCCAGCAGCTTTCGGGGGCGAGAGACCCAGTACTTC.